This section outlines one T cell receptor beta chain sequence together with its context. The data are from a study of blood T cell repertoires in COVID-19. Measured with immunoSEQ multiplex PCR; TCRdb has only the in-frame clones, and not every one. The sample has approximately 180,000 clones, approximately 87% seen once. The CDR3 loop spans 15 amino acids. Germline V gene data show CDR1 as LGHNA and CDR2 as YSLEER. The V end was cut by 2 bases, the J end by 5 bases, with 12 bases between. Material for sequencing was peripheral blood. The clonotype originates from a man aged 35 to 55 with active or convalescent COVID-19. The chain joins TRBV4-3 to TRBJ2-2, with D possibly being TRBD1 (6 bases). The CDR3 protein is CASSQTQGWTGELFF. Here the CDR3 DNA reads TGCGCCAGCAGCCAAACACAGGGTTGGACCGGGGAGCTGTTTTTT.